These 16 T cell receptor beta chains originate from one sample sequenced in a study of shared clonotypes between healthy human individuals. The data were produced by immunoSEQ multiplex PCR, yet TCRdb's version contains in-frame clones alone and is incomplete. This sample has 650,000 to 700,000 clones, with less than 95% found just once. Sequenced input: memory CD8+ T cells from PBMCs. Noted subset: CD45RO+ cells pooled with CCR7-negative TemRA cells. These receptor sequences come from a man aged 18 to 30 in good health. Some clones in this sample may be carry-over from other donors' samples.

This chain connects TRBV27 to TRBJ2-1; D remains unclear. Germline lookup yields CDR1 MNHEY and CDR2 SMNVEV (reference sequence). V lost 2 bases, J lost 0 bases, and 5 bases lay in between. The CDR3 runs 14 residues. The CDR3 DNA reads as TGTGCCAGCAGTTTAGTCACCTCCTACAATGAGCAGTTCTTC. Residues: CASSLVTSYNEQFF.

This rearrangement joins TRBV11-3 to TRBJ1-1; D remains unclear. Germline assignment: CDR1 SGHNT and CDR2 YENEEA. Deletions cut 6 bases from V and 0 bases from J, with 5 bases between. The CDR3 contains 12 residues. The CDR3 region has the DNA TGTGCCAGCAGTTGGGTGAACACTGAAGCTTTCTTT. Residues: CASSWVNTEAFF.

V and J are TRBV5-5 and TRBJ1-2; a weak D match, TRBD1 (6 bases). There are 13 residues in the CDR3. V was trimmed by 4 bases and J by 5 bases, leaving 12 bases between them. From germline, CDR1 is SGHKS and CDR2 YYEKEE (reference sequence). The CDR3 region is CASSEGVSYGYTF. The CDR3 region has the DNA TGTGCCAGCAGCGAGGGGGTTTCTTATGGCTACACCTTC.

This clone was seen only once. The chain recombines TRBV27 with TRBJ2-7, with unresolved D. The CDR3 is 14 amino acids. The V gene lost 5 bases and the J gene lost 3 bases, with 14 bases spanning the gap. Per the germline V gene, CDR1 is MNHEY and CDR2 is SMNVEV (reference sequence). CDR3: CASSPIRQSYEQYF. The CDR3 nucleotides read TGTGCCAGCAGTCCCATCCGGCAGAGCTACGAGCAGTACTTC.

This sequence joins TRBV11-3 and TRBJ2-1; either TRBD1 or TRBD2 may fit D (6 bases each). CDR1 SGHNT and CDR2 YENEEA come from the germline V gene. With 5 bases removed from V and 6 bases from J, the gap between germline ends came to 14 bases. This CDR3 region has 14 residues. The CDR3 region is CASSPRGHLNEQFF. The CDR3 DNA sequence: TGTGCCAGCAGCCCCCGGGGGCATCTCAATGAGCAGTTCTTC.

V gene TRBV6-5 combines with J gene TRBJ2-1, with D tentatively TRBD2 (5 bases). V lost 2 bases and J 6 bases, leaving 11 bases between the germline ends. This CDR3 has 14 residues. Germline V gives CDR1 MNHEY, CDR2 SVGAGI. The CDR3: CASSYVGLSNEQFF. CDR3 in DNA: TGTGCCAGCAGTTACGTTGGACTTTCCAATGAGCAGTTCTTC.

The chain couples TRBV7-9 to TRBJ2-3, with 7 bases identical to TRBD2. The germline V gene encodes CDR1 SEHNR and CDR2 FQNEAQ (reference sequence). There are 15 residues in the CDR3. With V trimmed by 11 bases and J by 2 bases, 13 bases remained unmatched. DNA for the CDR3: TGTGCCGCAACCGGGACTAACCTACTCACAGATACGCAGTATTTT. Translating it yields CAATGTNLLTDTQYF.

The gene calls are TRBV5-1 and TRBJ2-1; TRBD2 might be the D (6 bases). Trimming removed 0 bases from V and 2 bases from J, with 9 bases in between. Germline V lookup: CDR1 SGHRS, CDR2 YFSETQ. This CDR3 is 15 amino acids long. DNA of the CDR3: TGCGCCAGCAGCTTGGGCGGGGAGACCTACAATGAGCAGTTCTTC. As protein: CASSLGGETYNEQFF.

A note on this clone: Other DNA variants within this sample encode the same CDR3. The chain combines TRBV7-8 with TRBJ2-1; 11 bases agree with TRBD2. The germline V gene encodes CDR1 SGHVS and CDR2 FQNEAQ. The CDR3 spans 17 residues. With 1 base clipped from V and 4 bases from J, the junction kept 6 bases outside the gene matches. For the CDR3, the DNA is TGTGCCAGCAGCTTAGTGGCCGGGACTAGCGGATACAATGAGCAGTTCTTC. This translates into CASSLVAGTSGYNEQFF.

This clone was detected a few times. V gene TRBV29-1 combines with J gene TRBJ1-1; D not certain. The length of the CDR3 is 15 residues. The V end lost 4 bases, the J end lost 2 bases, and 17 bases lay between the germline ends. CDR1 SQVTM and CDR2 ANQGSEA come from the germline V gene. The CDR3 nucleotides are TGCAGCGTTGCGGGAGGCGCCTCTGGAAACACTGAAGCTTTCTTT. Its protein product is CSVAGGASGNTEAFF.

The chain recombines TRBV11-2 with TRBJ2-1; tentative D call: TRBD1 (5 bases). Trimming removed 4 bases from V and 1 base from J, with 17 bases in between. The germline V gene encodes CDR1 SGHAT and CDR2 FQNNGV. CDR3 length equals 17 residues. The DNA of the CDR3 is TGTGCCAGCAGCTCCCCGTGGGGCGCCACATCCTACAATGAGCAGTTCTTC. Amino acids: CASSSPWGATSYNEQFF.

The J gene is TRBJ1-1, the V gene TRBV7-2; D remains ambiguous. Trimming pared 4 bases from V and 7 bases from J, leaving 16 bases between. Germline CDR1 and CDR2: SGHTA and FQGNSA. The CDR3 loop spans 14 amino acids. The CDR3 coding sequence is TGTGCCAGCAGCTCCCGACGGGTAGGGTTTGAAGCTTTCTTT. It is translated as CASSSRRVGFEAFF.

The CDR3 DNA reads as TGTGCCAGCAGCATGGGACTAGCGGGAAGTTTTTTCGATGAGCAGTTCTTC. It yields the protein CASSMGLAGSFFDEQFF. The rearrangement links TRBV7-8 to TRBJ2-1; 13 bases fit TRBD2. Germline loops: CDR1 SGHVS, CDR2 FQNEAQ. Losses at the gene ends were 5 bases for V and 8 bases for J; bases not matched to a gene: 12. The CDR3 runs to 17 residues. Supplemented by reference TRBV7-8 and TRBJ2-1, the full variable domain reads GAGVSQSPRYKVAKRGQDVALRCDPISGHVSLFWYQQALGQGPEFLTYFQNEAQLDKSGLPSDRFFAERPEGSVSTLKIQRTQQEDSAVYLCASSMGLAGSFFDEQFFGPGTRLTVL.

The V and J genes are TRBV6-1 and TRBJ2-7, with unresolved D. The CDR3 consists of 15 residues. V was pared by 6 bases and J by 0 bases, with 15 bases between. The V gene's germline CDR1 is MNHNS and CDR2 SASEGT. The CDR3 region has the DNA TGTGCCAGCAGCGACCTATTCGACGCCTCCTACGAGCAGTACTTC. Translation: CASSDLFDASYEQYF.

This clone was seen just once. The chain links TRBV11-2 to TRBJ2-2; the match to TRBD1 covers 8 bases. The CDR3 totals 16 residues. Trimming removed 4 bases from V and 9 bases from J; junction bases left unmatched: 13. CDR1 is SGHAT and CDR2 is FQNNGV in the germline V gene. The CDR3 here is CASSSPAGGVCRELFF. Here the CDR3 DNA reads TGTGCCAGCAGCTCCCCGGCAGGGGGCGTATGCCGGGAGCTGTTTTTT.

This clone was observed a few times. This chain connects TRBV30 to TRBJ2-2; no reliable D call. V gave up 0 bases and J gave up 8 bases, with 10 bases separating them. The CDR3 loop spans 13 amino acids. Germline V lookup: CDR1 GTSNPN, CDR2 SVGIG (reference sequence). The CDR3 protein is CAWSVLDFGELFF. As DNA, the CDR3 is TGTGCCTGGAGTGTACTGGATTTTGGGGAGCTGTTTTTT. Supplemented by reference TRBV30 and TRBJ2-2, the full variable domain reads SQTIHQWPATLVQPVGSPLSLECTVEGTSNPNLYWYRQAAGRGLQLLFYSVGIGQISSEVPQNLSASRPQDRQFILSSKKLLLSDSGFYLCAWSVLDFGELFFGEGSRLTVL.